This TCR beta chain was captured by sequencing in a study of cytomegalovirus exposure and HLA in healthy donors. The length of the CDR3 is 15 residues. Germline V CDR1 and CDR2: MNHEY, SVGAGI. V shed 5 bases, J shed 8 bases, and the junction held 10 bases outside the gene matches. This table comes from immunoSEQ multiplex PCR, and its TCRdb copy is limited to in-frame clones, with some not included. The table has 300,000 or so clones, 88% seen once. Sequences were obtained from PBMCs. The chain joins TRBV6-5 to TRBJ2-1, with TRBD2 matching over 9 bases. This TCR came from a man aged 30 to 39 in good health and CMV-seronegative. CDR3 sequence reads: CASSTLAGPHDEQFF. The CDR3 DNA follows: TGTGCCAGCAGTACACTAGCGGGCCCACACGATGAGCAGTTCTTC.